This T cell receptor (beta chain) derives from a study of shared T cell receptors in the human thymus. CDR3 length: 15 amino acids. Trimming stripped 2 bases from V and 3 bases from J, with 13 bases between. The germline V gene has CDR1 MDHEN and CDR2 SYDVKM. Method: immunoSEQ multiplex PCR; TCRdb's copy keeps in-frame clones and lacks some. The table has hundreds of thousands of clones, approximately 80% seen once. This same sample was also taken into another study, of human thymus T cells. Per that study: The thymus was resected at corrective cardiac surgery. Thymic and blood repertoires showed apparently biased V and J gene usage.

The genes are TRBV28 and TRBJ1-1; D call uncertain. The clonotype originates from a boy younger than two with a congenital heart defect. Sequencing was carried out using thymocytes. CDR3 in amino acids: CASSLARLIDTEAFF. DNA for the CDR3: TGTGCCAGCAGTTTAGCCCGCCTCATAGACACTGAAGCTTTCTTT.